This T cell receptor beta chain derives from a study of cytomegalovirus exposure and HLA in healthy donors. Findings of the study overall: Among the most significant clusters, several appeared linked to common viral pathogens in a later analysis.

The PCR employed 60 Vbeta primers together with 13 Jbeta primers. Method: immunoSEQ multiplex PCR; TCRdb's copy keeps in-frame clones and lacks some. The sample consists of roughly 200,000 clones, 70% of them appearing once. This clone was observed a handful of times. Its specificity is unknown. The CDR3 totals 11 residues. Germline V CDR1 and CDR2: MNHEY, SVGAGI. V was shortened by 5 bases and J by 13 bases, with 15 bases between the two germline ends. The receptor comes from a man in his forties in good health and CMV-seropositive. The sequenced material came from PBMCs. This chain connects TRBV6-5 to TRBJ2-7, with D unclear. CDR3 loop: CASSEEVASYF. The DNA for the CDR3 is TGTGCCAGCAGTGAAGAAGTGGCCAGTTACTTC.